One sample yielded the 6 T cell receptor beta chains listed below, sequenced in a study of CD8 T cells in Susac syndrome. Reverse transcription of about 0.45 to 1 ug RNA used random hexamers. TCRdb re-called the immunoSEQ multiplex PCR reads through MiXCR, storing one row per CDR3 protein. The repertoire holds hundreds of thousands of distinct CDR3 sequences, with approximately 85% as singletons. Sample: CD8+ T cells from PBMCs. All receptors derive from a human donor with multiple sclerosis.

This rearrangement joins TRBV28 to TRBJ2-2, with D perhaps matching TRBD1 (6 bases). The CDR3 contains 17 residues. Germline V gene data show CDR1 as MDHEN and CDR2 as SYDVKM. Trimming cost V 6 bases and J 11 bases, with 28 bases left between them. The CDR3 region is CASSTRTTQGQGPELFF. The CDR3 coding sequence is TGTGCCAGCAGCACCCGAACTACTCAGGGGCAAGGGCCAGAGCTGTTTTTT.

CDR3 DNA sequence: TGCAGTGCACGAGCTGGGACAGGTACGAACAATGAGCAGTTCTTC. It encodes CSARAGTGTNNEQFF. The J gene is TRBJ2-1, the V gene TRBV20-1, with TRBD1 matching over 8 bases. The CDR3 runs 15 residues. Germline V gene lookup returns CDR1 DFQATT and CDR2 SNEGSKA (reference sequence). V gave up 6 bases and J gave up 5 bases; unmatched junction bases: 12.

This clonotype was observed a few times. The rearrangement uses TRBV30 and TRBJ1-5; 8 nucleotides align to TRBD1. The V segment lost 1 base and the J segment 2 bases; nucleotides outside the gene matches: 1. The CDR3 contains 14 residues. CDR1 and CDR2 (germline): GTSNPN, SVGIG (reference sequence). The CDR3 reads CAWSAGQGNQPQHF. In DNA, the CDR3 is TGTGCCTGGAGTGCGGGACAGGGCAATCAGCCCCAGCATTTT.

The chain carries TRBV12-3 or TRBV12-4 and TRBJ1-1; D is perhaps TRBD1 (5 bases). CDR3 length equals 14 residues. Deletions cut 5 bases from V and 0 bases from J, with 10 bases between. Written as DNA, the CDR3 is TGTGCCAGCAGTAGGACAAGTATGAACACTGAAGCTTTCTTT. It is translated as CASSRTSMNTEAFF.

The chain carries TRBV19 and TRBJ2-2; D is unresolved. CDR3 length equals 13 residues. Germline V gene sequence: CDR1 LNHDA, CDR2 SQIVND (reference sequence). Trimming took 2 bases from V and 10 from J, leaving 11 bases between them. The DNA of the CDR3 is TGTGCCAGTAGTATATCCCCCATTGAGGAGCTGTTTTTT. Translating gives CASSISPIEELFF.

V usage is TRBV19 and J usage is TRBJ1-2; D uncertain. Germline values: CDR1 LNHDA, CDR2 SQIVND (reference sequence). The CDR3 loop spans 14 amino acids. The V gene lost 3 bases and the J gene lost 2 bases, with 10 bases spanning the gap. CDR3: CASSMGPGNYGYTF. The CDR3 DNA sequence: TGTGCCAGTAGTATGGGTCCGGGCAACTATGGCTACACCTTC.